The 17 T cell receptor beta chains below were found in one sample sequenced in a study of blood T cell repertoires in COVID-19 (dated by TCRdb to about 2020). Library preparation used the immunoSEQ multiplex PCR assay. TCRdb carries this immuneACCESS record with in-frame sequences only. Its versions omit some clonotypes, under half of them owing to an unresolved V gene in the studies checked, with the rest unexplained. In this sample the table shows 200,000 to 250,000 clones, approximately 82% of which occur a single time. The top ten hold 9.7% of the sample. The source material was peripheral blood. The receptors stem from a man aged 50 to 59 with active or convalescent COVID-19.

This sequence joins TRBV4-1 and TRBJ1-5; 11 bases match TRBD1. The CDR3 spans 19 residues. V shed 0 bases and J 5 bases; nucleotides not matched to a gene: 12. The germline CDR1 and CDR2 sequences are MGHRA and YSYEKL. Here the CDR3 DNA reads TGCGCCAGCAGCCAAGAAGGCGTCCCCCGGGACAGGGGGGATCAGCCCCAGCATTTT. It translates to CASSQEGVPRDRGDQPQHF.

This rearrangement joins TRBV6-5 to TRBJ1-2; 10 bases line up with TRBD1. The CDR3 consists of 15 residues. Germline assignment: CDR1 MNHEY and CDR2 SVGAGI. Losses at the gene ends were 6 bases for V and 0 bases for J; bases not matched to a gene: 4. CDR3 nucleotides: TGTGCCAGCAGGGACAGGGGGGCCCCTAACTATGGCTACACCTTC. It is translated as CASRDRGAPNYGYTF.

For this clone: An end of the junction does not agree with germline; a read error may underlie this. The gene calls are TRBV4-1 and TRBJ2-5; 8 positions agree with TRBD2. The CDR3 length is 17 residues. CDR1 and CDR2 from the germline V gene are MGHRA and YSYEKL. The CDR3 DNA reads TGCGCCCGCAGCCAAGGGGGGGGACTAGGGCTTGGGGAGACCCAGTACTTC. Translation gives CARSQGGGLGLGETQYF.

The rearrangement uses TRBV7-9 and TRBJ2-7; 7 bases line up with TRBD2. CDR1 is SEHNR and CDR2 is FQNEAQ in the germline V gene (reference sequence). V shed 6 bases and J 7 bases; nucleotides not matched to a gene: 12. The CDR3 consists of 14 residues. As DNA, the CDR3 is TGTGCCAGCAGTTTCCCGGCGGGAGAGGTTGAGCAGTACTTC. This encodes CASSFPAGEVEQYF. The full variable domain, with the rest looked up from reference TRBV7-9 and TRBJ2-7, is DTGVSQNPRHKITKRGQNVTFRCDPISEHNRLYWYRQTLGQGPEFLTYFQNEAQLEKSRLLSDRFSAERPKGSFSTLEIQRTEQGDSAMYLCASSFPAGEVEQYFGPGTRLTVT.

The rearrangement links TRBV7-6 to TRBJ1-4; TRBD1 aligns across 10 bases. CDR3 length: 15 amino acids. Germline V CDR1 and CDR2: SGHVS, FNYEAQ. With V trimmed by 1 base and J by 6 bases, 2 bases remained unmatched. The CDR3 DNA follows: TGTGCCAGCAGCTTAGTAGGGACAGGGGATGAAAAACTGTTTTTT. Translation: CASSLVGTGDEKLFF.

The chain recombines TRBV10-1 with TRBJ1-1, with D perhaps matching TRBD1 (5 bases). CDR3 length equals 17 residues. Germline CDR1 WNHNN, CDR2 SYGVQD (reference sequence). Trimming shortened V by 6 bases and J by 0 bases, and 20 bases separated the two germline ends. The CDR3 reads CASRRDAVWPMNTEAFF. The CDR3, as DNA: TGCGCCAGCAGGCGGGACGCCGTATGGCCCATGAACACTGAAGCTTTCTTT.

J is TRBJ2-7 and V is TRBV28, with 11 bases that match TRBD2. The V gene's germline CDR1 is MDHEN and CDR2 SYDVKM. This CDR3 is built from 14 residues. The ends lost 5 bases at V and 4 bases at J; junction bases unmatched: 4. CDR3 coding DNA: TGTGCCAGCAGTCCTAGCGGGAGGTTGTACGAGCAGTACTTC. Translating it yields CASSPSGRLYEQYF.

The chain employs TRBV6-1 and TRBJ2-1, with D perhaps TRBD2 (6 bases). Looked up from germline, CDR1 is MNHNS and CDR2 is SASEGT. CDR3 length equals 15 residues. The germline V and J ends were trimmed by 2 bases and 1 base, with 9 bases remaining between them. CDR3 residues: CASSELGRSYNEQFF. The CDR3 bases are TGTGCCAGCAGTGAATTAGGGAGGTCCTACAATGAGCAGTTCTTC.

The J gene is TRBJ1-1, the V gene TRBV11-2, with TRBD1 matching 7 bases. This CDR3 has 17 amino acids. The V gene's germline CDR1 is SGHAT and CDR2 FQNNGV. Unmatched junction bases numbered 11, after V lost 1 base and J lost 3 bases. The CDR3 loop reads CASSLVRQGRADTEAFF. As DNA, the CDR3 is TGTGCCAGCAGCTTAGTCCGACAGGGCCGGGCGGACACTGAAGCTTTCTTT.

The rearrangement uses TRBV28 and TRBJ2-7; perhaps TRBD2 as D (6 bases). Germline CDR1 MDHEN, CDR2 SYDVKM. Trimming took 6 bases from V and 5 from J, leaving 14 bases between them. CDR3 length: 13 amino acids. Here the CDR3 DNA reads TGTGCCAGCAGCCTCGTCGGCGGGGACGAGCAGTACGTC. It codes for CASSLVGGDEQYV.

V usage is TRBV18 and J usage is TRBJ2-2; no clear D gene. The V end lost 3 bases, the J end lost 3 bases, and 14 bases lay between the germline ends. CDR3 size: 16 residues. The germline V gene encodes CDR1 KGHSH and CDR2 LQKENI. This CDR3 is CASSPSTRSHTGELFF. CDR3 sequence (DNA): TGTGCCAGCTCACCCTCGACACGGTCCCACACCGGGGAGCTGTTTTTT. Based on the CDR3 plus reference TRBV18 and TRBJ2-2, the full variable domain is NAGVMQNPRHLVRRRGQEARLRCSPMKGHSHVYWYRQLPEEGLKFMVYLQKENIIDESGMPKERFSAEFPKEGPSILRIQQVVRGDSAAYFCASSPSTRSHTGELFFGEGSRLTVL.

This chain uses TRBV2 with TRBJ1-6; 7 bases map to TRBD1. With 5 bases clipped from V and 10 bases from J, the junction kept 5 bases outside the gene matches. From germline, CDR1 is SNHLY and CDR2 FYNNEI. The CDR3 runs to 13 residues. This chain's CDR3 is CASSSTGVSPLHF. DNA for the CDR3: TGTGCCAGCAGTTCTACAGGGGTCTCACCCCTCCACTTT.

About this clone itself: This clone may be a read error of a much larger clone one base away. The chain is built from TRBV7-8 and TRBJ2-2, with D maybe TRBD1 (5 bases). Trimming cost V 5 bases and J 2 bases, with 9 bases left between them. Germline loops: CDR1 SGHVS, CDR2 FQNEAQ. This CDR3 is built from 14 residues. CDR3 sequence (DNA): TGTGCCAGCAGCCCCGACAGAAACACCGGGGAGCTGTTTTTT. Protein sequence: CASSPDRNTGELFF.

Only a few counts were recorded for this clone. The gene calls are TRBV5-1 and TRBJ2-3; 8 nucleotides match TRBD1. The CDR3 has 16 residues. The trim removed 2 bases at V and 1 base at J, leaving 6 bases unmatched. Germline V gives CDR1 SGHRS, CDR2 YFSETQ. The DNA of the CDR3 is TGCGCCAGCAGCTTACAGGGGGACCGAGGCACAGATACGCAGTATTTT. Translated: CASSLQGDRGTDTQYF.

V usage is TRBV7-3 and J usage is TRBJ2-6; 7 positions agree with TRBD2. With 3 bases clipped from V and 0 bases from J, the junction kept 5 bases outside the gene matches. Germline CDR1 reads SGHTA; CDR2 reads FQGTGA. The CDR3 spans 17 residues. The CDR3 is CASSFNPGGSGANVLTF. CDR3 coding DNA: TGTGCCAGCAGCTTCAACCCGGGAGGCTCTGGGGCCAACGTCCTGACTTTC.

This clone was detected a few times. The genes are TRBV7-9 and TRBJ2-5; TRBD2 is a possible D gene (6 bases). Germline assignment: CDR1 SEHNR and CDR2 FQNEAQ (reference sequence). V gave up 5 bases and J gave up 4 bases, with 14 bases separating them. The CDR3 sequence is 14 residues long. The CDR3 spells CASSSAEGRETQYF. The CDR3 bases are TGTGCCAGCAGCAGCGCGGAGGGGAGAGAGACCCAGTACTTC.

V and J are TRBV6-6 and TRBJ1-3, with D perhaps matching TRBD1 (5 bases). This CDR3 has 15 amino acids. V was cut by 6 bases and J by 3 bases, with 15 bases left in between. Germline V gene lookup returns CDR1 MNHNY and CDR2 SVGAGI (reference sequence). CDR3 loop: CASSPAAGYGNTIYF. The DNA for the CDR3 is TGTGCCAGCAGCCCGGCGGCAGGGTATGGAAACACCATATATTTT.